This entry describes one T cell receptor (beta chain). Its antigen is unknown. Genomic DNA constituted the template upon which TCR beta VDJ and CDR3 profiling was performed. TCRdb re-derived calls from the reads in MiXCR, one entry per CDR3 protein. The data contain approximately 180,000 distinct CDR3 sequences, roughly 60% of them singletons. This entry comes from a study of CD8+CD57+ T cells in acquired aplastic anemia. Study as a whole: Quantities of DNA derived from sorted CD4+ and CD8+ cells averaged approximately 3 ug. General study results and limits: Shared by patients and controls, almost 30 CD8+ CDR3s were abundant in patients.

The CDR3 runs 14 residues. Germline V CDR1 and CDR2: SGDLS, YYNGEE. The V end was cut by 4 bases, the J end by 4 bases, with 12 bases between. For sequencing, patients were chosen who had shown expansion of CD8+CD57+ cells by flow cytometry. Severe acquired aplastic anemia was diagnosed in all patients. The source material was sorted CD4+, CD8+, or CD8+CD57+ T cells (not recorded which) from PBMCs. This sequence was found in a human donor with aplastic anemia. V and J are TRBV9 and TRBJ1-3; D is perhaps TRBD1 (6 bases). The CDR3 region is CASSLTGTGNTIYF. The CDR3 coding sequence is TGTGCCAGCAGCCTAACAGGGACAGGAAACACCATATATTTT.